The sample holds many counts of the clone carrying this T cell receptor beta chain. Its antigen remains unknown. RNA transcripts were the template for amplifying TCR beta CDR3 regions. HTBI primers were used for first-round RT-PCR of the TCR CDR3. From the multiplex PCR reads, TCRdb called clonotypes with MiXCR, one entry per CDR3 protein. The repertoire holds 500,000 to 750,000 distinct CDR3 sequences, with more than 13% as singletons. The sample originates from a study of T cells in Graves' hyperthyroidism and ophthalmopathy. Study results and limitations: Ophthalmopathy and stable hyperthyroidism were told apart by a 13 V-J model. Most expanded thyroid clonotypes above 0.001 recurred in blood.

The CDR3 has 16 amino acids. V dropped 5 bases and J dropped 6 bases, with 19 bases sitting between them. Disease duration was under 3 months in the ophthalmopathy patients, who also had a Clinical Activity Score of at least 3 and a NOSPECS grade of at least 4. Exclusion followed for patients with uncontrolled infection, other autoimmune disease, pregnancy or lactation. The gene calls are TRBV12-3 or TRBV12-4 and TRBJ2-2; D gene ambiguous. The specimen was blood. The sequence came from a woman between 18 and 30 years old with Graves' ophthalmopathy. CDR3 nucleotide sequence: TGTGCCAGCAGTACCACCCGGAGAAGCCTACCCGGGGAGCTGTTTTTT. Translated, it gives CASSTTRRSLPGELFF.